The T cell receptor beta chain under discussion was sequenced for a study of blood T cell repertoires in COVID-19. In the study overall: Samples of COVID-19 (acute and convalescent) were obtained from the United States, Italy and Spain. T cells, B-cell-depleted T cells, or PBMCs provided the cDNA or gDNA that served as material.

Repertoires were generated with immunoSEQ multiplex PCR, while TCRdb's copy carries only in-frame clones and drops some. The sample shows approximately 280,000 clones, approximately 84% of them seen only once. While infection was still active, Seattle patients were enrolled and then followed longitudinally. This CDR3 region has 14 residues. Germline assignment: CDR1 LNHDA and CDR2 SQIVND (reference sequence). The V and J ends lost 5 bases and 9 bases respectively, with 17 bases between them. The specimen was peripheral blood. V is TRBV19 and J is TRBJ1-5; D is possibly TRBD1 (5 bases). This sequence originates from a human donor with COVID-19, enrolled during active disease. The donor label of this sample is uncertain. This CDR3 is CASSPRQNPGPQHF. CDR3 sequence (DNA): TGTGCCAGTAGTCCTAGACAGAACCCGGGGCCCCAGCATTTT.